Shown below are 23 T cell receptor beta chains from a single sample sequenced in a study of cytomegalovirus exposure and HLA in healthy donors. The PCR used 60 Vbeta and 13 Jbeta primers. TCRdb's copy holds only in-frame clones and misses some; the assay was immunoSEQ multiplex PCR. The repertoire has fewer than 200,000 clones, approximately 82% of them found once; the top ten carry roughly 1.5%. Sequences were obtained from PBMCs. These receptors came from a male donor in good health and CMV-seronegative.

The CDR3 coding sequence is TGTGCTAGTGGTCCCTGGGGGGGTGCAGATACGCAGTATTTT. Protein: CASGPWGGADTQYF. The V gene is TRBV12-5, the J gene TRBJ2-3; the match to TRBD2 covers 7 bases. Germline-derived CDR1 and CDR2 are LGHNT and FRNRAP. J gave up 4 bases and V 5 bases, and 6 bases lay outside the gene matches. The CDR3 has 14 residues.

The V and J genes are TRBV7-3 and TRBJ2-2; 8 positions agree with TRBD1. There are 15 residues in the CDR3. Trimming cost V 4 bases and J 2 bases; bases outside gene matches: 3. Germline CDR1 reads SGHTA; CDR2 reads FQGTGA. The CDR3 DNA sequence: TGTGCCAGCAGCTCTGGACAGGGTAACACCGGGGAGCTGTTTTTT. This sequence encodes CASSSGQGNTGELFF.

This chain connects TRBV5-4 to TRBJ1-3, with 7 bases aligning to TRBD1. J gave up 6 bases and V 2 bases, and 5 bases lay outside the gene matches. CDR1 and CDR2 (germline): SGHNT, YYREEE (reference sequence). CDR3 length equals 14 residues. The CDR3 DNA is TGTGCCAGCAGCTTTGACAGGGTAGTAAACACCATATATTTT. Translated: CASSFDRVVNTIYF. Filled out from reference TRBV5-4 and TRBJ1-3, the complete variable domain reads ETGVTQSPTHLIKTRGQQVTLRCSSQSGHNTVSWYQQALGQGPQFIFQYYREEENGRGNFPPRFSGLQFPNYSSELNVNALELDDSALYLCASSFDRVVNTIYFGEGSWLTVV.

The chain employs TRBV7-9 and TRBJ1-6, with D uncertain. Germline CDR1 reads SEHNR; CDR2 reads FQNEAQ (reference sequence). Trimming stripped 5 bases from V and 6 bases from J, with 23 bases between. CDR3 length: 18 amino acids. The CDR3 region is CASSNPRRETFPNSPLHF. In nucleotides, the CDR3 is TGTGCCAGCAGCAACCCGCGTCGGGAGACCTTTCCTAATTCACCCCTCCACTTT. Full variable domain (outside the CDR3, taken from reference TRBV7-9 and TRBJ1-6): DTGVSQNPRHKITKRGQNVTFRCDPISEHNRLYWYRQTLGQGPEFLTYFQNEAQLEKSRLLSDRFSAERPKGSFSTLEIQRTEQGDSAMYLCASSNPRRETFPNSPLHFGNGTRLTVT.

This clone was seen more than once but under ten times. One end of the junction varies from germline; a read error may be responsible. The genes are TRBV7-9 and TRBJ1-1; possibly TRBD1 for D (5 bases). This CDR3 is 13 amino acids long. Germline CDR1 and CDR2: SEHNR and FQNEAQ (reference sequence). CDR3 loop: CSSSLGEGTEAFF. CDR3 in DNA: TGTTCCAGCAGCTTAGGGGAGGGCACTGAAGCTTTCTTT.

This clone was seen only once. V usage is TRBV18 and J usage is TRBJ1-5; D is unresolved. V was trimmed by 3 bases and J by 6 bases, leaving 12 bases between them. Germline-derived CDR1 and CDR2 are KGHSH and LQKENI. The CDR3 has 14 amino acids. The DNA of the CDR3 is TGTGCCAGCTCACCGACCGACAAGAGTCAGCCCCAGCATTTT. Its protein product is CASSPTDKSQPQHF.

The chain uses TRBV5-1 and TRBJ1-6; D is possibly TRBD1 (6 bases). This CDR3 contains 15 residues. The V gene's germline CDR1 is SGHRS and CDR2 YFSETQ. V was cut by 0 bases and J by 9 bases, with 13 bases left in between. CDR3 sequence (DNA): TGCGCCAGCAGCTTGGGGCAGGGGAAGGGTTCACCCCTCCACTTT. This translates into CASSLGQGKGSPLHF.

In nucleotides, the CDR3 is TGTGCCAGTAGTATAGTGGCGCAGGAGGCTGACACCGGGGAGCTGTTTTTT. It translates to CASSIVAQEADTGELFF. The chain has TRBV19 and TRBJ2-2; tentative D call: TRBD2 (5 bases). Germline-derived CDR1 and CDR2 are LNHDA and SQIVND (reference sequence). V lost 1 base and J 3 bases, leaving 15 bases between the germline ends. The CDR3 is 17 residues long.

This clone was seen only once. This chain uses TRBV5-4 with TRBJ1-2; 8 nucleotides match TRBD1. Trimming cost V 10 bases and J 3 bases; bases outside gene matches: 5. The CDR3 contains 12 residues. The germline V gene encodes CDR1 SGHNT and CDR2 YYREEE (reference sequence). The CDR3 DNA sequence: TGTGCCGGAGGGGGACAGGACTATGGCTACACCTTC. This encodes CAGGGQDYGYTF. Variable domain in full (rest from reference TRBV5-4 and TRBJ1-2): ETGVTQSPTHLIKTRGQQVTLRCSSQSGHNTVSWYQQALGQGPQFIFQYYREEENGRGNFPPRFSGLQFPNYSSELNVNALELDDSALYLCAGGGQDYGYTFGSGTRLTVV.

The V call is TRBV6-5, the J call TRBJ1-2; 9 nucleotides agree with TRBD1. Germline V CDR1 and CDR2: MNHEY, SVGAGI. The CDR3 has 14 residues. With 2 bases clipped from V and 5 bases from J, the junction kept 3 bases outside the gene matches. CDR3 protein: CASSYGTGRYGYTF. The CDR3 DNA reads TGTGCCAGCAGTTACGGGACAGGGAGGTATGGCTACACCTTC.

In this sample, this clone turned up once. This chain joins TRBV15 and TRBJ1-4; a weak D match, TRBD1 (5 bases). In germline, CDR1 is LNHNV, CDR2 YYDKDF (reference sequence). This CDR3 is built from 14 residues. V gave up 8 bases and J gave up 0 bases, with 10 bases separating them. CDR3 sequence reads: CATARGATNEKLFF. In DNA, the CDR3 is TGTGCCACCGCCCGGGGGGCAACTAATGAAAAACTGTTTTTT.

This clone was observed a single time. CDR3 bases: TGCGCCAGCAGTGAGGTCGACAGGGGTACAGAGACCCAGTACTTC. Translation gives CASSEVDRGTETQYF. This rearrangement joins TRBV10-1 to TRBJ2-5; 8 bases map to TRBD1. The junction had 6 bases not matched to a gene; V was cut back by 2 bases and J by 4 bases. Germline CDR1 and CDR2: WNHNN and SYGVQD (reference sequence). This CDR3 is 15 amino acids long.

The gene calls are TRBV4-1 and TRBJ2-6; D is possibly TRBD2 (6 bases). Trimming took 0 bases from V and 0 from J, leaving 12 bases between them. Germline assignment: CDR1 MGHRA and CDR2 YSYEKL. The CDR3 sequence is 18 residues long. CDR3 region: CASSQDTGGYSGANVLTF. CDR3 sequence (DNA): TGCGCCAGCAGCCAAGATACCGGGGGATACTCTGGGGCCAACGTCCTGACTTTC.

With regard to this clone: The germline gene is not matched at one end of the junction; a read error may be the cause. This sequence joins TRBV7-9 and TRBJ1-5; D uncertain. The CDR3 is 14 amino acids. Per the germline V gene, CDR1 is SEHNR and CDR2 is FQNEAQ (reference sequence). The CDR3 bases are TGTTCCAGCAGCTTATTTGGGGAGGATCAGCCCCAGCATTTT. It translates to CSSSLFGEDQPQHF.

The genes are TRBV18 and TRBJ2-3, with D tentatively TRBD1 (6 bases). The V gene lost 0 bases and the J gene lost 4 bases, with 11 bases spanning the gap. The CDR3 loop spans 15 amino acids. From germline, CDR1 is KGHSH and CDR2 LQKENI. DNA of the CDR3: TGTGCCAGCTCACCACCGACGGGACAAGCAGATACGCAGTATTTT. It yields the protein CASSPPTGQADTQYF.

This clone was found a few times. The chain combines TRBV6-6 with TRBJ2-7, with 7 nucleotides matching TRBD1. The V and J ends lost 4 bases and 1 base, in that order; junction bases with no gene match: 4. Looked up from germline, CDR1 is MNHNY and CDR2 is SVGAGI (reference sequence). The CDR3 runs 14 residues. CDR3 in DNA: TGTGCCAGCAGTTCCTCGGACAGGTCCTACGAGCAGTACTTC. This gives the protein CASSSSDRSYEQYF.

V usage is TRBV10-3 and J usage is TRBJ2-5; TRBD2 agrees at 8 bases. The ends lost 6 bases at V and 2 bases at J; junction bases unmatched: 2. The germline V gene encodes CDR1 ENHRY and CDR2 SYGVKD. This CDR3 region has 13 residues. The CDR3 sequence: CAIRAGGQETQYF. CDR3 bases: TGTGCCATCAGGGCGGGAGGTCAAGAGACCCAGTACTTC.

The chain has TRBV9 and TRBJ1-2; D call uncertain. The CDR3 spans 12 residues. Trimming took 0 bases from V and 8 from J, leaving 8 bases between them. Germline assignment: CDR1 SGDLS and CDR2 YYNGEE. For the CDR3, the DNA is TGTGCCAGCAGCGTAGTGGCGGGGGGCTACACCTTC. It specifies CASSVVAGGYTF.

The rearrangement joins TRBV15 to TRBJ2-7; D is ambiguous. The germline V and J ends were trimmed by 5 bases and 2 bases, with 10 bases remaining between them. The germline CDR1 and CDR2 sequences are LNHNV and YYDKDF (reference sequence). CDR3 size: 13 residues. For the CDR3, the DNA is TGTGCCACCAGCCCGAGGCCGACCTACGAGCAGTACTTC. Residues: CATSPRPTYEQYF.

The chain uses TRBV4-2 and TRBJ2-2; D call uncertain. The germline V gene encodes CDR1 LGHNA and CDR2 YNFKEQ. The CDR3 extends over 17 amino acids. V lost 5 bases and J lost 2, with 18 bases in between. The DNA for the CDR3 is TGTGCCAGCAGCTCTCACCCAAGAGTGTTAAACACCGGGGAGCTGTTTTTT. Protein: CASSSHPRVLNTGELFF.

The rearrangement links TRBV28 to TRBJ1-5, with unresolved D. This CDR3 is built from 17 residues. The V end lost 4 bases, the J end lost 4 bases, and 20 bases lay between the germline ends. CDR1 MDHEN and CDR2 SYDVKM come from the germline V gene. CDR3 sequence (DNA): TGTGCCAGCAGTTACTCCCCTGGCGGCGGTTGGAATCAGCCCCAGCATTTT. Translating it yields CASSYSPGGGWNQPQHF.

The rearrangement links TRBV11-2 to TRBJ2-1; D uncertain. The CDR3 is 16 residues long. Trimming pared 2 bases from V and 0 bases from J, leaving 11 bases between. Per the germline V gene, CDR1 is SGHAT and CDR2 is FQNNGV. CDR3 sequence: CASSLTPRSSYNEQFF. The CDR3 bases are TGTGCCAGCAGCTTAACCCCCCGGAGCTCCTACAATGAGCAGTTCTTC.

The rearrangement links TRBV19 to TRBJ1-1; D unresolved. The CDR3 is 12 amino acids. V dropped 6 bases and J dropped 10 bases, with 15 bases sitting between them. Germline CDR1 and CDR2: LNHDA and SQIVND (reference sequence). CDR3 region: CASRYLTGVAFF. The CDR3 nucleotides are TGTGCCAGTAGGTATTTGACCGGGGTAGCTTTCTTT.